Listed below are T cell receptor beta chains from one sample, sequenced in a study of shared clonotypes between healthy human individuals. The protocol was immunoSEQ multiplex PCR, while the TCRdb copy is restricted to in-frame clones and leaves out a portion. The sample has more than 2 million clones, around 95% seen once. The specimen sequenced was naive CD8+ T cells from PBMCs. These receptors came from a man younger than 35 in good health. Some clones in this sample may be carry-over from other donors' samples. Each CDR3 is given with its conserved first and last residue. A D gene is named only where the DNA matches it firmly. A row's size may be missing; if present it is once, few, many or a size class.

.,TRBJ2-4,TRBV11-2,.,TGTGCCAGCAGCTTAGGCAAAAACATTCAGTACTTC,CASSLGKNIQYF
.,TRBJ2-7,TRBV19,.,TGTGCCAGTAGTCAGGACGGATACAGCTACGAGCAGTACTTC,CASSQDGYSYEQYF
.,TRBJ1-4,TRBV18,.,TGTGCCAGCTCACCGGGGCCAATGGAAAAACTGTTTTTT,CASSPGPMEKLFF
.,TRBJ2-1,TRBV6-5,.,TGTGCCAGCAGTTCAGGGAGAGGCGCCTACAATGAGCAGTTCTTC,CASSSGRGAYNEQFF
TRBD2,TRBJ2-5,TRBV4-1,.,TGCGCCAGCAGCCTACGGACTAGCATCTACCAAGAGACCCAGTACTTC,CASSLRTSIYQETQYF
.,TRBJ2-1,TRBV5-6,.,TGTGCCAGCAGGGGCGGGGAGTCCTACAATGAGCAGTTCTTC,CASRGGESYNEQFF
TRBD1,TRBJ1-1,TRBV7-9,few,TGTGCCAGCAGTTTAGGACAGGGTGAAGCTTTCTTT,CASSLGQGEAFF
TRBD2,TRBJ2-1,TRBV7-7,.,TGTGCCAGCAGCGAAGGACTAGCGGGAGCCCATGAGCAGTTCTTC,CASSEGLAGAHEQFF
TRBD2,TRBJ2-7,TRBV4-2,.,TGTGCCAGCAGCCAGGTAGCGGGGGGCTACGAGCAGTACTTC,CASSQVAGGYEQYF
.,TRBJ2-1,TRBV27,.,TGTGCCAGCAGTTCCTCGGTGGGACTTCTTATTAATGAGCAGTTCTTC,CASSSSVGLLINEQFF
TRBD2,TRBJ2-7,TRBV28,.,TGTGCCAGCAGTCTAGACCTCGGGACTATAAACGAGCAGTACTTC,CASSLDLGTINEQYF
TRBD2,TRBJ2-7,TRBV9,.,TGTGCCAGCAGCCCCTCGGGAGGAATTCCCTACGAGCAGTACTTC,CASSPSGGIPYEQYF
.,TRBJ2-7,TRBV7-9,.,TGTGCCAGCAGCTTAGGGGTGGGCCGATACGAGCAGTACTTC,CASSLGVGRYEQYF
TRBD1,TRBJ1-2,TRBV9,.,TGTGCCAGCAGCGATCGAGCGGGACAGGGACCCTATGGCTACACCTTC,CASSDRAGQGPYGYTF
.,TRBJ2-7,TRBV19,.,TGTGCCAGTACGGGGGACACCTACGAGCAGTACTTC,CASTGDTYEQYF
.,TRBJ1-5,TRBV27,few,TGTGCCAGCAGCCCATCACAGGGAGAGTTTGGTCAGCCCCAGCATTTT,CASSPSQGEFGQPQHF
.,TRBJ2-3,TRBV6-1,.,TGTGCCAGCAGTGAAGCGCTCCCCCCCAGGGGATTCACAGATACGCAGTATTTT,CASSEALPPRGFTDTQYF
.,TRBJ2-2,TRBV19,.,TGTGCCAGTTGTTCGCGGGACACCGGGGAGCTGTTTTTT,CASCSRDTGELFF
TRBD1,TRBJ2-7,TRBV2,.,TGTGCCAGCAGTGAATGGACAGGGGCCCAACCTTTCTCCTACGAGCAGTACTTC,CASSEWTGAQPFSYEQYF
.,TRBJ1-2,TRBV29-1,.,TGCAGCGCTCTACCCAGGGGCAGTGGCTACACCTTC,CSALPRGSGYTF
TRBD1,TRBJ2-6,TRBV14,.,TGTGCCAGCAGCCAAGATGCGGGTTCAGGGGGCTCTGGGGCCAACGTCCTGACTTTC,CASSQDAGSGGSGANVLTF
.,TRBJ2-7,TRBV19,.,TGTGCCAGTAGTATAGCAGGCGCCCACGAGCAGTACTTC,CASSIAGAHEQYF
TRBD2,TRBJ2-3,TRBV27,.,TGTGCCAGCAGCCCGAATAGCGGGGGGGATACGCAGTATTTT,CASSPNSGGDTQYF
.,TRBJ2-7,TRBV7-9,.,TGTGCCAGCAGCCTAGGGTACGACTACGAGCAGTACTTC,CASSLGYDYEQYF
TRBD1,TRBJ2-7,TRBV7-9,.,TGTGCCAGCAGCGCGCCGGGACAGGACTACGAGCAGTACTTC,CASSAPGQDYEQYF
TRBD1,TRBJ1-2,TRBV30,.,TGTGCCTACTCACAGGGGGCTAAAGGCTACACCTTC,CAYSQGAKGYTF
.,TRBJ2-3,TRBV27,once,TGTGCCAGCAATCTGGTCGGGGGAACGGCCGATACGCAGTATTTT,CASNLVGGTADTQYF
.,TRBJ2-1,TRBV11-2,.,TGTGCCAGCAGCTTATACAGGTTGAACTCCTACAATGAGCAGTTCTTC,CASSLYRLNSYNEQFF
.,TRBJ1-5,TRBV6-1,.,TGTGCCAGCAGTGGGCGTTGGGATTATAGCAATCAGCCCCAGCATTTT,CASSGRWDYSNQPQHF
.,TRBJ2-3,TRBV27,.,TGTGCCAGCAGTTCCGGCCCTCCGCGGGATAATACAGATACGCAGTATTTT,CASSSGPPRDNTDTQYF
.,TRBJ2-1,TRBV30,.,TGTGCCTGGAGTGTACGTGGAGGACGGAGGCCTGAGCAGTTCTTC,CAWSVRGGRRPEQFF
.,TRBJ1-6,TRBV30,.,TGTGCCTGGAGTGTTGGCTTATCACCCCTCCACTTT,CAWSVGLSPLHF
TRBD2,TRBJ2-4,TRBV19,.,TGTGCCAGTAGGCTGTGGGCGGGAGTAGAAAACATTCAGTACTTC,CASRLWAGVENIQYF
.,TRBJ2-4,TRBV2,.,TGTGCCAGCAGTGAAGTGGGGGGCAACCATCAGTACTTC,CASSEVGGNHQYF
.,TRBJ2-2,TRBV30,.,TGTGCCTGGAGTGGTGAGGTATCGGGCACCGGGGAGCTGTTTTTT,CAWSGEVSGTGELFF
TRBD2,TRBJ2-5,TRBV7-9,once,TGTGCCAGCAGCTTAAAGGGGACTAGCGGGAGGGCCGCGCAAGAGACCCAGTACTTC,CASSLKGTSGRAAQETQYF
.,TRBJ1-5,TRBV7-8,.,TGTGCCAGCAGCCTCGAGCTGGAGGGTTATACCAATCAGCCCCAGCATTTT,CASSLELEGYTNQPQHF
TRBD2,TRBJ2-2,TRBV4-3,.,TGCGCCAGCAGCCAAAGGGCTAGCGGGAGGCACCGGGCCGGGGAGCTGTTTTTT,CASSQRASGRHRAGELFF
.,TRBJ1-1,TRBV19,.,TGTGCCAGTAGTAGGCCACTCCAGGGGAGGTTATTTAACACTGAAGCTTTCTTT,CASSRPLQGRLFNTEAFF
.,TRBJ2-3,TRBV4-1,.,TGCGCCAGCAGTCAGCGTCTTCGCCCAGATACGCAGTATTTT,CASSQRLRPDTQYF
.,TRBJ2-2,TRBV27,.,TGTGCCAGCAGTTTATACCAGGGAGGAGCCGGGGAGCTGTTTTTT,CASSLYQGGAGELFF
.,TRBJ2-1,TRBV5-1,.,TGCGCCAGCAGGCAGGGAGGCAATGAGCAGTTCTTC,CASRQGGNEQFF
.,TRBJ1-2,TRBV11-3,once,TGTGCCAGCAGCTTAGCGGGGGACAATGGACCCCAGGATGCGTGTGATGGCTACACCTTC,CASSLAGDNGPQDACDGYTF
TRBD1,TRBJ1-2,TRBV7-9,.,TGTGCCAGCAGCTCGAGACAGGGGGAGGACTATGGCTACACCTTC,CASSSRQGEDYGYTF
.,TRBJ2-1,TRBV30,.,TGTGCCTGGAAAACGGAGGGGTCCTACAATGAGCAGTTCTTC,CAWKTEGSYNEQFF
.,TRBJ2-5,TRBV21-1,.,TGTGCCAGCAGCACCCAAATCCGCGGGACAGCTTTAGTGACCCAGTACTTC,CASSTQIRGTALVTQYF
.,TRBJ2-2,TRBV5-1,.,TGCGCCAGCAGCTTGGAGGTTAGAAAGACGAACACCGGGGAGCTGTTTTTT,CASSLEVRKTNTGELFF
.,TRBJ1-2,TRBV15,.,TGTGCCACCAGCAACGGCTGGGACATAAAGGGCTACACCTTC,CATSNGWDIKGYTF
.,TRBJ2-2,TRBV27,.,TGTGCCAGCAGCATAACCGTAGGGGGGGAGCTGTTTTTT,CASSITVGGELFF
.,TRBJ1-2,TRBV28,.,TGTGCCAGCAGTTTAGGGGGGGATGGCTACACCTTC,CASSLGGDGYTF
.,TRBJ2-1,TRBV4-1,few,TGCGCCAGCAGCCCCCGACGGTCCTACAATGAGCAGTTCTTC,CASSPRRSYNEQFF
.,TRBJ1-2,TRBV6-5,.,TGTGCCAGCAGTTACTTCCAGGGCTCTAACTATGGCTACACCTTC,CASSYFQGSNYGYTF
.,TRBJ1-1,TRBV28,once,TGTGCCAGCAGCTATCAGGGAAGGGACACTGAAGCTTTCTTT,CASSYQGRDTEAFF
TRBD1,TRBJ1-1,TRBV6-5,.,TGTGCCAGTTCGACAGGGGTGAACACTGAAGCTTTCTTT,CASSTGVNTEAFF
TRBD1,TRBJ2-7,TRBV11-2,.,TGTGCCAGCAGCTTCGGGGGACAGGTTGGCGACGAGCAGTACTTC,CASSFGGQVGDEQYF